The sequence of this T cell receptor (beta chain) was determined in a study of blood T cell repertoires in COVID-19. Assay: immunoSEQ multiplex PCR; the TCRdb copy retains only in-frame clones and omits some. The sample has over 120,000 clones, 75% to 90% seen once. Per the germline V gene, CDR1 is SGHRS and CDR2 is YFSETQ. The junction had 12 bases not matched to a gene; V was cut back by 6 bases and J by 9 bases. The CDR3 has 16 amino acids. Material for sequencing was peripheral blood. The chain combines TRBV5-1 with TRBJ2-1; TRBD2 matches at 13 bases. The receptor's source is a man aged 45-65 years who had recovered from COVID-19. The CDR3, as DNA: TGCGCCAGCAACATAAGAGGGACTAGCGGGGTCAGTGAGCAGTTCTTC. Protein sequence: CASNIRGTSGVSEQFF.